These 13 T cell receptor beta chains share one sample of origin, sequenced in a study of graft-versus-host responses after intestinal transplantation. The protocol was immunoSEQ multiplex PCR, while the TCRdb copy is restricted to in-frame clones and leaves out a portion. This sample yields approximately 16,000 clones, of which over 70% are seen a single time; 6% belongs to the top ten. This specimen consisted of PBMCs, obtained about 110 days after intestinal transplant. All receptors derive from a human patient who received an intestinal transplant, so some T cells may come from the graft donor.

The rearrangement joins TRBV19 to TRBJ1-5, with TRBD1 matching 11 bases. J gave up 6 bases and V 4 bases, and 5 bases lay outside the gene matches. Per the germline V gene, CDR1 is LNHDA and CDR2 is SQIVND (reference sequence). The CDR3 covers 15 residues. CDR3 region: CASSTGTGGFQPQHF. CDR3 DNA sequence: TGTGCCAGTAGTACCGGGACAGGGGGGTTTCAGCCCCAGCATTTT.

The CDR3, as DNA: TGTGCCAGCAGCGCGGGGGGTTCGAACACCGGGGAGCTGTTTTTT. This translates into CASSAGGSNTGELFF. The chain uses TRBV9 and TRBJ2-2; 7 bases are a match to TRBD2. Germline loops: CDR1 SGDLS, CDR2 YYNGEE. The CDR3 runs to 15 residues. Germline trimming cut 3 bases from V and 0 bases from J; bases unmatched to any gene: 2.

CDR3 DNA sequence: TGTGCCAGCAGGAGTACAGGGGTTGAGCAGTTCTTC. As protein: CASRSTGVEQFF. The genes are TRBV28 and TRBJ2-1; 7 bases agree with TRBD1. The CDR3 spans 12 residues. Trimming removed 6 bases from V and 9 bases from J; junction bases left unmatched: 5. Germline V CDR1 and CDR2: MDHEN, SYDVKM.

V usage is TRBV27 and J usage is TRBJ1-2, with a weak D call TRBD1 (6 bases). V was pared by 1 base and J by 6 bases, with 21 bases between. The CDR3 runs to 17 residues. Germline assignment: CDR1 MNHEY and CDR2 SMNVEV (reference sequence). DNA for the CDR3: TGTGCCAGCAGTTTATTCCCAAACCAGGGGACCTCTAATGGCTACACCTTC. This codes for CASSLFPNQGTSNGYTF.

This chain uses TRBV7-9 with TRBJ2-2, with D tentatively TRBD2 (5 bases). Germline loops: CDR1 SEHNR, CDR2 FQNEAQ (reference sequence). The CDR3 has 14 amino acids. Trimming removed 1 base at V and 5 bases at J, with 8 bases between. For the CDR3, the DNA is TGTGCCAGCAGCTTAGACGGGAAAACCGGGGAGCTGTTTTTT. This gives the protein CASSLDGKTGELFF.

V usage is TRBV6-1 and J usage is TRBJ2-1; weak D call: TRBD2 (7 bases). This CDR3 contains 15 residues. In germline, CDR1 is MNHNS, CDR2 SASEGT. V gave up 9 bases and J gave up 8 bases, with 23 bases separating them. The CDR3 loop is CARLKGGKACDEQFF. The CDR3 bases are TGTGCCAGGCTTAAGGGGGGGAAGGCGTGCGATGAGCAGTTCTTC.

This sequence joins TRBV6-1 and TRBJ2-2; possible D gene TRBD1, 6 bases. V lost 3 bases, J lost 7 bases, and 12 bases lay in between. CDR1 and CDR2 (germline): MNHNS, SASEGT. The CDR3 is 14 residues long. CDR3 nucleotide sequence: TGTGCCAGCAGTGATTGGGACAAGGGCGGGGAGCTGTTTTTT. Its translation: CASSDWDKGGELFF.

The gene calls are TRBV30 and TRBJ2-3; 9 bases line up with TRBD2. Trimming at V came to 0 bases and at J to 2 bases, leaving 3 bases not matched to a gene. The CDR3 runs 15 residues. Looked up from germline, CDR1 is GTSNPN and CDR2 is SVGIG (reference sequence). The CDR3 region is CAWSVASGTTDTQYF. CDR3 nucleotide sequence: TGTGCCTGGAGTGTGGCTAGCGGGACCACAGATACGCAGTATTTT.

The chain recombines TRBV28 with TRBJ2-1, with 7 bases matching TRBD2. The CDR3 runs to 14 residues. Germline V gene sequence: CDR1 MDHEN, CDR2 SYDVKM. Trimming at V came to 11 bases and at J to 5 bases, leaving 12 bases not matched to a gene. The CDR3 region is CAVRAGLSDNEQFF. The DNA of the CDR3 is TGTGCCGTAAGAGCGGGACTGTCCGACAATGAGCAGTTCTTC.

In this sample, this clone turned up a few times. The chain joins TRBV27 to TRBJ2-5; 10 bases fit TRBD2. The V gene's germline CDR1 is MNHEY and CDR2 SMNVEV (reference sequence). The CDR3 loop spans 15 amino acids. V was pared by 4 bases and J by 5 bases, with 7 bases of the junction left unmatched. The CDR3 DNA is TGTGCCAGCAGTTCGGCTAGCGGGAGATTGGAGACCCAGTACTTC. It codes for CASSSASGRLETQYF.

J is TRBJ2-3 and V is TRBV5-1; no reliable D call. The CDR3 is 15 residues long. The V end lost 0 bases, the J end lost 1 base, and 9 bases lay between the germline ends. Per the germline V gene, CDR1 is SGHRS and CDR2 is YFSETQ. CDR3 sequence: CASSLVSSRTDTQYF. CDR3 DNA sequence: TGCGCCAGCAGCTTGGTTAGCAGTCGCACAGATACGCAGTATTTT.

This clone was seen more than once but under ten times. The chain carries TRBV2 and TRBJ1-1; D unclear. Germline V gene lookup returns CDR1 SNHLY and CDR2 FYNNEI. This CDR3 has 8 residues. V was clipped by 0 bases and J by 13 bases, with 0 bases between them. The CDR3 DNA sequence: TGTGCCAGCAGTGAAGCTTTCTTT. This encodes CASSEAFF.

The chain links TRBV2 to TRBJ2-4, with TRBD1 matching over 7 bases. The CDR3 extends over 17 amino acids. Germline CDR1 reads SNHLY; CDR2 reads FYNNEI. Trimming cost V 2 bases and J 0 bases; bases outside gene matches: 7. The CDR3, as DNA: TGTGCCAGCAGTGAAAAGGGACAGATACTAGCCAAAAACATTCAGTACTTC. It encodes CASSEKGQILAKNIQYF.